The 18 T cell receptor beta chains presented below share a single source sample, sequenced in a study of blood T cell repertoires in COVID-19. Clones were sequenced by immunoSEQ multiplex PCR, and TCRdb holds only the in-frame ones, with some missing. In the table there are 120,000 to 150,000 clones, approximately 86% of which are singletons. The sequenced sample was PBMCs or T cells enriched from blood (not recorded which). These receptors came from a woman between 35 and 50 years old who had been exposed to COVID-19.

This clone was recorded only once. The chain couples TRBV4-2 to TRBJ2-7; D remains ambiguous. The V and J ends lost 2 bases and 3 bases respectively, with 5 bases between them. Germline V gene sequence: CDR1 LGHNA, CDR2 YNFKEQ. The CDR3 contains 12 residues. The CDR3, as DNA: TGTGCCAGCAGCCAATCAGACTACGAGCAGTACTTC. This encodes CASSQSDYEQYF.

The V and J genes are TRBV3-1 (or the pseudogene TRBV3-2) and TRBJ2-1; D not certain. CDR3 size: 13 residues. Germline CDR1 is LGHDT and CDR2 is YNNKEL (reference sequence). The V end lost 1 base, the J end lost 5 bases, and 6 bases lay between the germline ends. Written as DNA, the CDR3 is TGTGCCAGCAGCCAAGCGTCTCACAATGAGCAGTTCTTC. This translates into CASSQASHNEQFF.

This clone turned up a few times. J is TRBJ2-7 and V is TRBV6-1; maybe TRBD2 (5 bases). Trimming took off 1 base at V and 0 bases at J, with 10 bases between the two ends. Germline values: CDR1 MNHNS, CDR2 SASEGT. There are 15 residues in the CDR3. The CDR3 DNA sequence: TGTGCCAGCAGTGAAGGAGCGGCGGGCTCCTACGAGCAGTACTTC. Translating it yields CASSEGAAGSYEQYF.

The DNA for the CDR3 is TGTGCCACCAGCAGAGGCTATAGCAATCAGCCCCAGCATTTT. It codes for CATSRGYSNQPQHF. The chain combines TRBV15 with TRBJ1-5, with D hard to call. Germline CDR1 and CDR2: LNHNV and YYDKDF (reference sequence). Trimming took off 1 base at V and 0 bases at J, with 4 bases between the two ends. The CDR3 sequence is 14 residues long. The full variable domain, its missing parts supplied by reference TRBV15 and TRBJ1-5, is DAMVIQNPRYQVTQFGKPVTLSCSQTLNHNVMYWYQQKSSQAPKLLFHYYDKDFNNEADTPDNFQSRRPNTSFCFLDIRSPGLGDTAMYLCATSRGYSNQPQHFGDGTRLSIL.

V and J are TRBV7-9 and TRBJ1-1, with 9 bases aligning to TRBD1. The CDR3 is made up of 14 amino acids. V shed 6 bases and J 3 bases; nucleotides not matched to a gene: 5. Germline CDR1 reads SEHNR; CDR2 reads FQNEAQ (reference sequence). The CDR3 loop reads CASSLGQGDTEAFF. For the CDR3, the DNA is TGTGCCAGCAGTTTGGGACAGGGAGACACTGAAGCTTTCTTT.

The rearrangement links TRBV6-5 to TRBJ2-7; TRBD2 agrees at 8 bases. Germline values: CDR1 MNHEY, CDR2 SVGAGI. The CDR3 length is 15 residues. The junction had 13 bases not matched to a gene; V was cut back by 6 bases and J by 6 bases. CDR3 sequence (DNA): TGTGCCAGCAGCAACGGGGGGGGCGTCCTTCCCGAGCAGTACTTC. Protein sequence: CASSNGGGVLPEQYF.

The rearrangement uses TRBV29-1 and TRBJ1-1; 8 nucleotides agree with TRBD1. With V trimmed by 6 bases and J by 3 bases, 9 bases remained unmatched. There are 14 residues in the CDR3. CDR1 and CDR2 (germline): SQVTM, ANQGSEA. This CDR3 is CSVAKGQGDTEAFF. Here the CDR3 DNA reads TGCAGCGTAGCCAAAGGACAGGGTGACACTGAAGCTTTCTTT.

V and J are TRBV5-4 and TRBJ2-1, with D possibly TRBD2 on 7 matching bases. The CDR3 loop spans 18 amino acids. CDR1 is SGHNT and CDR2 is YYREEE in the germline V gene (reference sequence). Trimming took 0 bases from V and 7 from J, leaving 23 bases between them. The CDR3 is CASSLGGHGGGSKNEQFF. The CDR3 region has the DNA TGTGCCAGCAGCTTGGGAGGCCATGGGGGCGGGAGTAAAAATGAGCAGTTCTTC.

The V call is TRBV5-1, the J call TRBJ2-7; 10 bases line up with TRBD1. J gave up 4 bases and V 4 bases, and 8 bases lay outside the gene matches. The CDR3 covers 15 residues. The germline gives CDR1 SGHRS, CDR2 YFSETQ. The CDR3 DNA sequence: TGCGCCAGCAGCCTGACGTGGGACAGGGGTTACGAGCAGTACTTC. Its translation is CASSLTWDRGYEQYF.

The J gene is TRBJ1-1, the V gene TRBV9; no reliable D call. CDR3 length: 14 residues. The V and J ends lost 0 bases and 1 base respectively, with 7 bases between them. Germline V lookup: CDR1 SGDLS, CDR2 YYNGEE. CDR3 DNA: TGTGCCAGCAGCGTAGTGGCGGGGAACACTGAAGCTTTCTTT. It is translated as CASSVVAGNTEAFF.

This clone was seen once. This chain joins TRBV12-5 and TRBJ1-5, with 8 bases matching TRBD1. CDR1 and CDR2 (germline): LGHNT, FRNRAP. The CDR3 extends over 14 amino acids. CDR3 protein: CASTGGGALTPQHF. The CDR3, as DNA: TGTGCAAGCACAGGGGGAGGGGCGCTCACGCCCCAGCATTTT.

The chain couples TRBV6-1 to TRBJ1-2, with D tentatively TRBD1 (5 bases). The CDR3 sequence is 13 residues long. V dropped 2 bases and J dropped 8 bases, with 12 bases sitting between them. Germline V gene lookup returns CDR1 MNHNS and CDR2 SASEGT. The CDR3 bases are TGTGCCAGCAGTGAAAGTGGGGCGAAGGGCTACACCTTC. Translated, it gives CASSESGAKGYTF.

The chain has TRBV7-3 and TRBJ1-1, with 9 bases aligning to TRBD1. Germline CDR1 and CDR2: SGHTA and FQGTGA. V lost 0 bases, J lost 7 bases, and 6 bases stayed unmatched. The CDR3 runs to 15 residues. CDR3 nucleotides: TGTGCCAGCAGCTTAACGAGGGACAGGGTAGGTGAAGCTTTCTTT. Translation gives CASSLTRDRVGEAFF. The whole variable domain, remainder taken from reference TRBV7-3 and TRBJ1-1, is GAGVSQTPSNKVTEKGKYVELRCDPISGHTALYWYRQSLGQGPEFLIYFQGTGAADDSGLPNDRFFAVRPEGSVSTLKIQRTERGDSAVYLCASSLTRDRVGEAFFGQGTRLTVV.

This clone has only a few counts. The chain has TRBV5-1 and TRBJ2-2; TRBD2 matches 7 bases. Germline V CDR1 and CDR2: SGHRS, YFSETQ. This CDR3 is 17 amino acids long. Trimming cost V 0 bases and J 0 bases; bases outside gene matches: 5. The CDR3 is CASSLGSGAPNTGELFF. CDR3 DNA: TGCGCCAGCAGCTTGGGAAGCGGGGCCCCGAACACCGGGGAGCTGTTTTTT.

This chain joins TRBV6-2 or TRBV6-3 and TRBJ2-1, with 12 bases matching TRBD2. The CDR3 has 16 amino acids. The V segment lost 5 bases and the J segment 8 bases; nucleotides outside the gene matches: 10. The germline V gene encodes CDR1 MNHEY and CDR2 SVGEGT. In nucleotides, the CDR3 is TGTGCCAGCAGTCCCCCAACTAGCGGGAGGTGGGATGAGCAGTTCTTC. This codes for CASSPPTSGRWDEQFF.

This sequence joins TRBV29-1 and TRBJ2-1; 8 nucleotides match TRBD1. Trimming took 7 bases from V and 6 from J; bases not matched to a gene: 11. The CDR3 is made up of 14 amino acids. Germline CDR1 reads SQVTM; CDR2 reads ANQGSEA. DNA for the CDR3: TGCAGCGCTGGAGGGAGCGACAGGGGCAATGAGCAGTTCTTC. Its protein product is CSAGGSDRGNEQFF.

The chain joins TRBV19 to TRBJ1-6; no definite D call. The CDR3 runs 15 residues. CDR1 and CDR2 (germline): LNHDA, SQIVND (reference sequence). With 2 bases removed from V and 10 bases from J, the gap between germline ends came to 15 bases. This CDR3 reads CASSISGDSRSPLHF. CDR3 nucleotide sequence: TGTGCCAGTAGTATATCCGGGGATTCACGATCACCCCTCCACTTT.

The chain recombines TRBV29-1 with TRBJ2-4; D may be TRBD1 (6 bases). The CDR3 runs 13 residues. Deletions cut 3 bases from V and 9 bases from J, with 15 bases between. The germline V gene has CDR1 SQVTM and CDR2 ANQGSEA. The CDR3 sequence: CSVDRGVGGIQYF. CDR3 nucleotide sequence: TGCAGCGTTGACAGGGGCGTTGGAGGCATTCAGTACTTC.